This TCR beta chain was recorded in a study of cytotoxic CD8 clonotypes in ibrutinib-treated CLL. Overall study context: Patients: roughly twelve relapsed/refractory, roughly 15 treatment-naive, about 18 IGHV unmutated.

The CDR3 extends over 12 amino acids. Germline V gene lookup returns CDR1 LNHNV and CDR2 YYDKDF (reference sequence). With respect to this clone: What it binds is unknown. Its ends do not fully match the called genes, so a read error is possible.

Study results and caveats: Sample timing was unmatched between remission and later-progressing patients; lymph nodes unstudied. The study found public clonotypes uncommon, contracting or stable on treatment.

The planned depth of sequencing spanned 1 in 200,000 to 1 in 1 million T cells. Sequencing used immunoSEQ multiplex PCR; TCRdb keeps in-frame clones, though not all of them. The table has around 310,000 clones, roughly 85% seen once; the top ten hold 6.5% to 8%. The gene calls are TRBV15 and TRBJ2-1; the D gene is possibly TRBD2 (6 bases). The receptor was derived from a human donor with chronic lymphocytic leukemia. The sample consisted of PBMCs, taken before ibrutinib treatment. The CDR3: CATSRDGLARVF. The CDR3 DNA follows: TGTGCCACCAGCAGAGATGGCCTAGCGAGGGTCTTC.